This T cell receptor (beta chain) was documented in a study of cytomegalovirus exposure and HLA in healthy donors. The PCR employed 60 Vbeta primers together with 13 Jbeta primers. Profiled with immunoSEQ multiplex PCR; TCRdb holds only in-frame clones, not every one. The sample carries roughly 76,000 clones, about nine tenths recorded once. As to this clone: Its matching antigen is unknown.

Unmatched junction bases numbered 6, after V lost 6 bases and J lost 6 bases. The CDR3 is made up of 15 amino acids. Germline V CDR1 and CDR2: SNHLY, FYNNEI. Overall study results and limits: It was in a later analysis that TCR association rates were seen to vary by HLA locus, highest for DRB1 and lowest for HLA-C. Listed as cytomegalovirus-associated were around 160 TCR beta chains.

The receptor was derived from a woman under 40 in good health and CMV-seronegative. Sequencing was performed on PBMCs. J is TRBJ1-6 and V is TRBV2; 9 nucleotides agree with TRBD1. This chain's CDR3 is CASSPRDRVNSPLHF. CDR3 nucleotides: TGTGCCAGCAGCCCTAGGGACAGGGTTAATTCACCCCTCCACTTT. Looking up the rest from reference TRBV2 and TRBJ1-6 gives the full variable domain: EPEVTQTPSHQVTQMGQEVILRCVPISNHLYFYWYRQILGQKVEFLVSFYNNEISEKSEIFDDQFSVERPDGSNFTLKIRSTKLEDSAMYFCASSPRDRVNSPLHFGNGTRLTVT.